These 4 T cell receptor beta chains were all obtained from the same sample, sequenced in a study of Ad26.COV2.S vaccination and SARS-CoV-2 variants (dated by TCRdb to the early 2020s). The method behind the library was the immunoSEQ multiplex PCR assay. TCRdb took this table from immuneACCESS and kept in-frame rearrangements with V and J called. Such tables lack part of the clones; where checked against another copy, unresolved V genes explain under half of the gap, and the rest is unexplained. The sample table records roughly 420,000 clones; roughly 87% of these occur just once. About 2.7% of the sample is taken by the ten largest. The treatment or condition label, read with the paper, signifies: 15 to 20 received Ad26.COV2.S at low or high dose, single or two shots; about 5 received placebo; per-sample allocation not given. Repertoires of vaccine and placebo recipients were sequenced from samples collected on day 63 after the first injection.

The source was peripheral blood, collected in a trial of Ad26.COV2.S vaccine versus placebo. The receptors come from a person between 18 and 65 years old who received the Ad26.COV2.S COVID-19 vaccine or a placebo.

The gene calls are TRBV4-3 and TRBJ2-3, with D perhaps matching TRBD2 (6 bases). CDR1 is LGHNA, CDR2 YSLEER, per germline. V lost 0 bases and J lost 5, with 15 bases in between. This CDR3 is 16 amino acids long. Here the CDR3 reads CASSQETSGFGDTQYF. The CDR3 region has the DNA TGCGCCAGCAGCCAAGAGACTAGTGGTTTTGGAGATACGCAGTATTTT.

The chain recombines TRBV7-2 with TRBJ1-3; a weak D match, TRBD1 (5 bases). V was clipped by 3 bases and J by 2 bases, with 11 bases between them. CDR1 SGHTA and CDR2 FQGNSA come from the germline V gene. This CDR3 comprises 15 residues. This CDR3 is CASSFYEGTGNTIYF. The CDR3 DNA follows: TGTGCCAGCAGCTTTTACGAGGGGACTGGAAACACCATATATTTT.

This sequence joins TRBV2 and TRBJ1-3; D is undetermined. This CDR3 region has 14 residues. Germline V gene lookup returns CDR1 SNHLY and CDR2 FYNNEI. Trimming stripped 2 bases from V and 5 bases from J, with 10 bases between. The CDR3 nucleotides are TGTGCCAGCAGTGAACTCGGCTACAGAAACACCATATATTTT. As protein: CASSELGYRNTIYF.

The chain recombines TRBV14 with TRBJ2-7, with D unclear. The V end lost 0 bases, the J end lost 2 bases, and 11 bases lay between the germline ends. The length of the CDR3 is 15 residues. Germline lookup yields CDR1 SGHDN and CDR2 FVKESK. This chain's CDR3 is CASSQDRASAYEQYF. CDR3 bases: TGTGCCAGCAGCCAAGATAGGGCCTCCGCCTACGAGCAGTACTTC.